This entry lists 32 T cell receptor beta chains sequenced from one sample in a study of T cells in Graves' hyperthyroidism and ophthalmopathy. RNA transcripts served as the template for amplifying TCR beta CDR3 regions. The TCR CDR3 was amplified in a first-round RT-PCR using the HTBI primer set. TCRdb reprocessed the multiplex PCR reads via MiXCR and lists one record per CDR3 protein. The sample has roughly 570,000 distinct CDR3 sequences; roughly 46% are singletons. The sample was peripheral blood or thyroid tissue (not recorded which). The receptors were sampled from a woman aged 18-29 years with Graves' hyperthyroidism.

This clonotype was seen ten or more times. The V gene is TRBV10-3, the J gene TRBJ2-7, with D possibly TRBD1 on 6 matching bases. The germline V gene has CDR1 ENHRY and CDR2 SYGVKD. The germline V and J ends were trimmed by 2 bases and 3 bases, with 8 bases remaining between them. CDR3 length: 13 amino acids. The CDR3 reads CAISETGNYEQYF. The CDR3 DNA reads TGTGCCATCAGTGAGACAGGGAACTACGAGCAGTACTTC.

This chain joins TRBV3-1 and TRBJ2-5, with D possibly TRBD2 on 5 matching bases. Trimming took 5 bases from V and 4 from J, leaving 14 bases between them. The CDR3 is made up of 14 amino acids. The germline CDR1 and CDR2 sequences are LGHDT and YNNKEL (reference sequence). The CDR3 nucleotides are TGTGCCAGCAGCACCCGGACCAGCGGAGAGACCCAGTACTTC. Amino acid sequence: CASSTRTSGETQYF.

Comments on this clonotype: This sequence may be a read error, since a much larger clone differs from it by one base. CDR3 amino acids: CASSYSTSGNAYEQYF. The CDR3 coding sequence is TGTGCCAGCAGTTACTCGACTAGCGGGAATGCCTACGAGCAGTACTTC. The rearrangement links TRBV2 to TRBJ2-7, with TRBD2 matching 11 bases. Losses at the gene ends were 5 bases for V and 2 bases for J; bases not matched to a gene: 8. The CDR3 is made up of 16 amino acids. From germline, CDR1 is SNHLY and CDR2 FYNNEI. The variable domain in full, completed from reference TRBV2 and TRBJ2-7, reads EPEVTQTPSHQVTQMGQEVILRCVPISNHLYFYWYRQILGQKVEFLVSFYNNEISEKSEIFDDQFSVERPDGSNFTLKIRSTKLEDSAMYFCASSYSTSGNAYEQYFGPGTRLTVT.

The chain carries TRBV7-6 and TRBJ2-7; 8 bases line up with TRBD2. CDR3 length equals 14 residues. The junction had 10 bases not matched to a gene; V was cut back by 5 bases and J by 7 bases. Germline loops: CDR1 SGHVS, CDR2 FNYEAQ. The CDR3 loop reads CASSTIAGRNEQYF. The CDR3 coding sequence is TGTGCCAGCAGCACCATAGCGGGGCGTAATGAGCAGTACTTC.

This clonotype was detected ten times or more. V usage is TRBV19 and J usage is TRBJ1-5; the D gene is possibly TRBD1 (5 bases). Between the trimmed V and J ends, which lost 5 bases and 1 base, there was a span of 18 bases. This CDR3 comprises 17 residues. CDR1 is LNHDA and CDR2 is SQIVND in the germline V gene (reference sequence). CDR3 residues: CASSPLRRGLSNQPQHF. The CDR3 DNA is TGTGCCAGTAGTCCACTAAGGAGGGGCTTAAGCAATCAGCCCCAGCATTTT.

This chain uses TRBV24-1 with TRBJ2-1, with D hard to call. Trimming cost V 5 bases and J 0 bases, with 10 bases left between them. The CDR3 loop spans 15 amino acids. Looked up from germline, CDR1 is KGHDR and CDR2 is SFDVKD. The CDR3 loop reads CATSVRGRSYNEQFF. The CDR3 bases are TGTGCCACCAGTGTTCGCGGCCGCTCCTACAATGAGCAGTTCTTC.

The chain joins TRBV20-1 to TRBJ2-5; D assignment may be TRBD1 or TRBD2 (7 bases each). Germline V gene data show CDR1 as DFQATT and CDR2 as SNEGSKA (reference sequence). The V gene lost 6 bases and the J gene lost 5 bases, with 25 bases spanning the gap. This CDR3 has 16 amino acids. CDR3 in DNA: TGCAGTGCCCGCCCCCCCCAGGGGGGGAGGGAGGAGACCCAGTACTTC. Translating gives CSARPPQGGREETQYF.

The sample holds a few counts of this clonotype. This chain links TRBV29-1 with TRBJ2-4, with 10 bases identical to TRBD1. J was trimmed by 6 bases and V by 0 bases; bases with no gene match: 8. The CDR3 is made up of 16 amino acids. Germline V gene sequence: CDR1 SQVTM, CDR2 ANQGSEA. The CDR3 sequence: CSVEDLGQGWGNIQYF. The DNA for the CDR3 is TGCAGCGTTGAAGATCTGGGACAGGGGTGGGGAAACATTCAGTACTTC.

The rearrangement links TRBV7-3 to TRBJ1-2, with D possibly TRBD1 on 5 matching bases. Germline CDR1 SGHTA, CDR2 FQGTGA. CDR3 size: 15 residues. The V and J ends lost 4 bases and 4 bases respectively, with 16 bases between them. The CDR3 protein is CASSWDGDLSYGYTF. The CDR3 coding sequence is TGTGCCAGCAGCTGGGACGGTGACCTTAGCTATGGCTACACCTTC.

The chain employs TRBV12-3 or TRBV12-4 and TRBJ1-5, with D perhaps TRBD1 (6 bases). Trimming cost V 8 bases and J 11 bases, with 22 bases left between them. The CDR3 covers 14 residues. As DNA, the CDR3 is TGTGCCAGCGGCCGCCTAGGGGGGTTGGAGACCCAGCATTTT. This codes for CASGRLGGLETQHF.

A remark on this clonotype: Since a much larger clone is just one base distant, this may be a read error. The V and J genes are TRBV7-6 and TRBJ2-6; D gene ambiguous. Germline CDR1 reads SGHVS; CDR2 reads FNYEAQ. This CDR3 is 17 amino acids long. V lost 11 bases to trimming and J lost 0 bases, with 20 bases between them. CDR3 in DNA: TGTGCCTGCACCCGGGCCTTAATGCGCTCTGGGGCCAACGTCCTGACTTTC. Its translation is CACTRALMRSGANVLTF.

Points on this clonotype: This clone may be a read error of a much larger clone one base away. The chain links TRBV7-9 to TRBJ1-6; TRBD1 aligns across 8 bases. Germline-derived CDR1 and CDR2 are SEHNR and FQNEAQ (reference sequence). CDR3 length equals 15 residues. The CDR3: CAGSGIGTGGSPLHF. The CDR3 bases are TGTGCCGGCAGCGGGATTGGGACAGGAGGTTCACCCCTCCACTTT.

The J gene is TRBJ1-2, the V gene TRBV2, with a tentative D call TRBD1 (5 bases). Germline CDR1 and CDR2: SNHLY and FYNNEI. Trimming cost V 1 base and J 3 bases, with 9 bases left between them. This CDR3 region has 14 residues. The CDR3 here is CASSEVGRDYGYTF. As DNA, the CDR3 is TGTGCCAGCAGTGAAGTGGGGCGAGACTATGGCTACACCTTC.

The genes are TRBV7-9 and TRBJ2-7; TRBD2 might be the D (7 bases). CDR3 size: 16 residues. V shed 5 bases and J shed 6 bases, with 23 bases lying between them. The V gene's germline CDR1 is SEHNR and CDR2 FQNEAQ (reference sequence). The CDR3 DNA is TGTGCCAGCAGCCCTAGCGGACGGGGGCCTCGACCCGAGCAGTACTTC. Translation: CASSPSGRGPRPEQYF.

The chain carries TRBV24-1 and TRBJ2-1; 10 positions match TRBD2. Unmatched junction bases numbered 8, after V lost 2 bases and J lost 5 bases. The germline V gene has CDR1 KGHDR and CDR2 SFDVKD. The CDR3 totals 17 residues. CDR3 loop: CATSDSPLAGEDNEQFF. The DNA of the CDR3 is TGTGCCACCAGTGATTCCCCCCTAGCGGGAGAGGACAATGAGCAGTTCTTC.

A single count supports this clonotype. The rearrangement uses TRBV7-3 and TRBJ2-2; D gene ambiguous. Germline CDR1 is SGHTA and CDR2 is FQGTGA. V was trimmed by 5 bases and J by 12 bases, leaving 7 bases between them. CDR3 size: 10 residues. The CDR3 protein is CASSPDKLFF. In DNA form, the CDR3 reads TGTGCCAGCAGCCCTGACAAGCTGTTTTTT. Complete variable domain (other parts from reference TRBV7-3 and TRBJ2-2): GAGVSQTPSNKVTEKGKYVELRCDPISGHTALYWYRQSLGQGPEFLIYFQGTGAADDSGLPNDRFFAVRPEGSVSTLKIQRTERGDSAVYLCASSPDKLFFGEGSRLTVL.

The chain uses TRBV29-1 and TRBJ2-6, with no clear D. Trimming stripped 4 bases from V and 4 bases from J, with 8 bases between. The CDR3 has 13 amino acids. Germline CDR1 reads SQVTM; CDR2 reads ANQGSEA. The CDR3 is CSVGRQGANVLTF. The CDR3 nucleotides are TGCAGCGTTGGAAGGCAAGGGGCCAACGTCCTGACTTTC. The complete variable domain, with remaining parts taken from reference TRBV29-1 and TRBJ2-6, reads SAVISQKPSRDICQRGTSLTIQCQVDSQVTMMFWYRQQPGQSLTLIATANQGSEATYESGFVIDKFPISRPNLTFSTLTVSNMSPEDSSIYLCSVGRQGANVLTFGAGSRLTVL.

J is TRBJ1-1 and V is TRBV12-3 or TRBV12-4; D is possibly TRBD1 (5 bases). Trimming left V 4 bases short and J 2 bases short, with 14 bases between. The CDR3 runs to 15 residues. The CDR3 spells CASSSQGRVNTEAFF. The CDR3 DNA follows: TGTGCCAGCAGTTCCCAGGGCAGGGTTAACACTGAAGCTTTCTTT.

This clonotype has a count of ten or more. J is TRBJ1-4 and V is TRBV20-1; TRBD1 is a possible D gene (5 bases). CDR1 DFQATT and CDR2 SNEGSKA come from the germline V gene (reference sequence). This CDR3 has 20 residues. V lost 3 bases and J 7 bases, leaving 33 bases between the germline ends. The CDR3: CSASELPGDRGPTTSEKLFF. The CDR3 DNA follows: TGCAGTGCTAGCGAACTACCTGGGGACCGAGGACCGACAACTTCTGAAAAACTGTTTTTT.

This sequence joins TRBV7-2 and TRBJ2-5; D is perhaps TRBD1 (5 bases). Trimming left V 5 bases short and J 0 bases short, with 7 bases between. The CDR3 runs to 13 residues. Germline V CDR1 and CDR2: SGHTA, FQGNSA. CDR3 coding DNA: TGTGCCAGCAGCGCCAGGGACCAAGAGACCCAGTACTTC. Translated, it gives CASSARDQETQYF.

The chain carries TRBV29-1 and TRBJ1-1; D not certain. The CDR3 has 13 residues. Trimming stripped 8 bases from V and 0 bases from J, with 13 bases between. Germline V gene lookup returns CDR1 SQVTM and CDR2 ANQGSEA. The CDR3, as DNA: TGCAGCCAAGATAGCAGGCTGAACACTGAAGCTTTCTTT. Translating it yields CSQDSRLNTEAFF.

This sequence joins TRBV12-3 or TRBV12-4 and TRBJ2-6; 11 bases map to TRBD1. The CDR3 spans 20 residues. Trimming removed 1 base from V and 1 base from J; junction bases left unmatched: 9. CDR3 region: CASSLVLGTGGGSGANVLTF. CDR3 coding DNA: TGTGCCAGCAGTTTAGTTTTAGGGACAGGGGGAGGGTCTGGGGCCAACGTCCTGACTTTC.

This clonotype was recorded at least ten times. The genes are TRBV3-1 and TRBJ2-2; the D is unclear. Germline V gives CDR1 LGHDT, CDR2 YNNKEL (reference sequence). V lost 6 bases and J 6 bases, leaving 8 bases between the germline ends. The CDR3 contains 12 residues. The CDR3 region is CASSLLPGELFF. CDR3 coding DNA: TGTGCCAGCAGTTTATTACCCGGGGAGCTGTTTTTT.

This clonotype was found many times. This chain connects TRBV19 to TRBJ1-5; possible D gene TRBD1, 6 bases. The CDR3 covers 14 residues. Trimming cost V 5 bases and J 2 bases, with 10 bases left between them. CDR1 is LNHDA and CDR2 is SQIVND in the germline V gene (reference sequence). This chain's CDR3 is CASSSGHRNQPQHF. The CDR3 DNA sequence: TGTGCCAGTAGTTCGGGACATCGCAATCAGCCCCAGCATTTT.

The CDR3 loop reads CSVQYETSGNYGYTF. CDR3 DNA: TGCAGCGTTCAGTATGAGACTAGCGGAAACTATGGCTACACCTTC. The chain recombines TRBV29-1 with TRBJ1-2, with no clear D. This CDR3 has 15 residues. Germline loops: CDR1 SQVTM, CDR2 ANQGSEA. Trimming removed 5 bases at V and 2 bases at J, with 18 bases between.

This chain uses TRBV29-1 with TRBJ2-5, with 11 bases identical to TRBD2. Unmatched junction bases numbered 8, after V lost 5 bases and J lost 9 bases. The CDR3 length is 13 residues. CDR1 and CDR2 from the germline V gene are SQVTM and ANQGSEA. CDR3 amino acids: CSVHLGLAESQYF. The CDR3 nucleotides read TGCAGCGTTCACCTGGGACTAGCGGAGTCCCAGTACTTC.

The gene calls are TRBV25-1 and TRBJ2-7; no clear D. Per the germline V gene, CDR1 is MGHDK and CDR2 is SYGVNS. Trimming shortened V by 3 bases and J by 4 bases, and 10 bases separated the two germline ends. The CDR3 totals 13 residues. The CDR3 nucleotides read TGTGCCAGCAGTGATATAGCAGATTACGAGCAGTACTTC. It yields the protein CASSDIADYEQYF.

This clonotype was found a few times. The chain combines TRBV5-1 with TRBJ2-3, with a weak D call TRBD2 (5 bases). Germline V lookup: CDR1 SGHRS, CDR2 YFSETQ. This CDR3 has 12 residues. The ends were cut back, 0 bases at V and 6 bases at J, with 5 bases in the middle. Here the CDR3 reads CASSLGEDTQYF. The CDR3 DNA is TGCGCCAGCAGCTTGGGGGAGGATACGCAGTATTTT.

The chain links TRBV2 to TRBJ2-5; 9 bases fit TRBD2. The CDR3 covers 17 residues. Trimming took 6 bases from V and 5 from J; bases not matched to a gene: 16. Germline V CDR1 and CDR2: SNHLY, FYNNEI. Written as DNA, the CDR3 is TGTGCCAGCAGGCTACTAGCGGGCCGTACCGGAAGGGAGACCCAGTACTTC. Translation gives CASRLLAGRTGRETQYF.

This chain connects TRBV24-1 to TRBJ2-1; D uncertain. Germline V CDR1 and CDR2: KGHDR, SFDVKD. This CDR3 has 15 amino acids. Trimming left V 5 bases short and J 8 bases short, with 18 bases between. The CDR3 loop is CATSGIGRIGYEQFF. The CDR3 DNA reads as TGTGCCACCAGTGGTATCGGACGAATAGGCTATGAGCAGTTCTTC.

This clonotype was counted many times. The genes are TRBV2 and TRBJ2-7, with 8 bases lining up with TRBD2. This CDR3 is built from 14 residues. Germline V CDR1 and CDR2: SNHLY, FYNNEI. The ends lost 3 bases at V and 2 bases at J; junction bases unmatched: 3. CDR3 sequence: CASSDSGSTYEQYF. In nucleotides, the CDR3 is TGTGCCAGCAGTGACAGCGGGAGCACCTACGAGCAGTACTTC.

This clonotype was picked up many times. The chain links TRBV12-3 or TRBV12-4 to TRBJ1-2; no clear D gene. The germline V and J ends were trimmed by 6 bases and 4 bases, with 15 bases remaining between them. The CDR3 covers 14 residues. CDR3: CASRRTLTPYGYTF. CDR3 nucleotides: TGTGCCAGCAGACGGACCCTTACGCCCTATGGCTACACCTTC.